This is a list of T cell receptor beta chains from one sample in a study of blood T cell repertoires in COVID-19. Sequenced by immunoSEQ multiplex PCR; TCRdb stores in-frame clones only, minus some. The sample lists over 250,000 clones, 70% to 90% occurring once. The sequenced sample was PBMCs or T cells enriched from blood (not recorded which). The receptors were sampled from a woman between 25 and 40 years old who had recovered from COVID-19. Each CDR3 is given without its conserved first and last residue.

V gene,J gene,CDR3 protein
TRBV29-1,TRBJ2-7,SVEGQGDSYEQY
TRBV6-5,TRBJ1-4,ASRRPGTGDEKLF
TRBV5-1,TRBJ2-3,ASSTGQGASTDTQY
TRBV11-2,TRBJ2-3,ASSLWQAKGTDTQY
TRBV6-5,TRBJ2-7,ATQLHRTNEQY
TRBV19,TRBJ1-3,ASSSNWFGSATGNTIY
TRBV27,TRBJ2-1,ASSLGIEGSHEQF
TRBV5-1,TRBJ2-1,ASGAGGLYNEQF
TRBV12-3/TRBV12-4,TRBJ2-3,ASESLDTQY
TRBV6-7,TRBJ1-1,ASSYGEGRAEAF
TRBV7-9,TRBJ2-7,ASSLAPERGVGGANEQY
TRBV30,TRBJ1-3,AWSVLLGNTIY
TRBV28,TRBJ1-6,ASSRDRQGDSPLH
TRBV4-1,TRBJ2-5,ASSQDIQIQETQY
TRBV25-1,TRBJ1-2,ASSFTGGRYGYT
TRBV2,TRBJ1-2,ASGFQGDGYT
TRBV5-1,TRBJ2-7,ASSLTTSGLYEQY
TRBV6-1,TRBJ1-2,ASSEAPGNYGYT
TRBV2,TRBJ2-1,ASSPGILAANEQF
TRBV28,TRBJ1-2,ASSLLFDGYT
TRBV25-1,TRBJ1-4,ASSEYASNEKLF
TRBV12-3/TRBV12-4,TRBJ2-5,ASSPSSPETQY
TRBV2,TRBJ2-5,ASARTGLYQETQY
TRBV6-5,TRBJ1-1,ASIEAWGAEAF
TRBV24-1,TRBJ2-7,ATSDFEQGDEQY